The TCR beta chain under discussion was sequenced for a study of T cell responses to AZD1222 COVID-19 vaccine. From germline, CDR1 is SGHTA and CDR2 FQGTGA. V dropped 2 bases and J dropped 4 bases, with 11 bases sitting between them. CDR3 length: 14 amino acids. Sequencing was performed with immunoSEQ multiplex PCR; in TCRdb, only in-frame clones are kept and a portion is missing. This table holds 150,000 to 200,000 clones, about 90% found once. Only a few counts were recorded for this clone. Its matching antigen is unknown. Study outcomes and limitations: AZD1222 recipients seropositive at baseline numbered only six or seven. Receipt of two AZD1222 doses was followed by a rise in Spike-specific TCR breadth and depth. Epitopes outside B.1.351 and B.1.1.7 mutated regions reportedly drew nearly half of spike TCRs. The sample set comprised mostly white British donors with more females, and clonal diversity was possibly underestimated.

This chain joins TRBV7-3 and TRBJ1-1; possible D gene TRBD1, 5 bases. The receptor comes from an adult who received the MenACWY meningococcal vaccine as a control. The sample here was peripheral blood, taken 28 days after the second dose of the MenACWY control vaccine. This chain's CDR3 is CASSLQGSSTEAFF. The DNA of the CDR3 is TGTGCCAGCAGCTTACAGGGCTCCTCCACTGAAGCTTTCTTT.